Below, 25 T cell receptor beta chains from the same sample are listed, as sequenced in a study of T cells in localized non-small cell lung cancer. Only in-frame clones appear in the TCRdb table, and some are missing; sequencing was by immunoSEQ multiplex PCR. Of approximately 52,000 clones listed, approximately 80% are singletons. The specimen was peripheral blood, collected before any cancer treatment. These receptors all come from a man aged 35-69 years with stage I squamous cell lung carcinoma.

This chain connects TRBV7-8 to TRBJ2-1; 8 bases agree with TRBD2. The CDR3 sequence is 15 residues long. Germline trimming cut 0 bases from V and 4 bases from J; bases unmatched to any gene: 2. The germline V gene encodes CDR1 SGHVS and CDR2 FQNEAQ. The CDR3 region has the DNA TGTGCCAGCAGCTTAGCCGGGACTAGATACAATGAGCAGTTCTTC. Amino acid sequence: CASSLAGTRYNEQFF. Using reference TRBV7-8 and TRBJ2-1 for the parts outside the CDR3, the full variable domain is GAGVSQSPRYKVAKRGQDVALRCDPISGHVSLFWYQQALGQGPEFLTYFQNEAQLDKSGLPSDRFFAERPEGSVSTLKIQRTQQEDSAVYLCASSLAGTRYNEQFFGPGTRLTVL.

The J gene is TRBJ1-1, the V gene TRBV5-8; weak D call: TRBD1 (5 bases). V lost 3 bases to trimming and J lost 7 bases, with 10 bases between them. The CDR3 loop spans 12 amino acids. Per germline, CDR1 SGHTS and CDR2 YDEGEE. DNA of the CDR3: TGTGCCAGCAGCTATGGGACGGTTGAAGCTTTCTTT. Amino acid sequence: CASSYGTVEAFF.

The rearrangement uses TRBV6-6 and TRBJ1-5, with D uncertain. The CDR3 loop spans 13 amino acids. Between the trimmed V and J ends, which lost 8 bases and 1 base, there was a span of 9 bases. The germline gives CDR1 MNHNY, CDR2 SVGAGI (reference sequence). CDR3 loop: CASGETSNQPQHF. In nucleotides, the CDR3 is TGTGCCAGCGGGGAAACAAGCAATCAGCCCCAGCATTTT.

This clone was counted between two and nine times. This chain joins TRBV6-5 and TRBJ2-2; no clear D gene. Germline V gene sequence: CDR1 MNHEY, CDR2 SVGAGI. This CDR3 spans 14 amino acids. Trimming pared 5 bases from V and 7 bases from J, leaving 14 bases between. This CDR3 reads CASSTRKPSGELFF. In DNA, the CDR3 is TGTGCCAGCAGTACAAGGAAGCCAAGCGGGGAGCTGTTTTTT.

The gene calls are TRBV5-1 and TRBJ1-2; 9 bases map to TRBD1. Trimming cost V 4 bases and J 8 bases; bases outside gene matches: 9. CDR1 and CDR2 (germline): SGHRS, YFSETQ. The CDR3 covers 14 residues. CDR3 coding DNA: TGCGCCAGCAGCCAGACAGGGGGAGGGCGAGGCTACACCTTC. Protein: CASSQTGGGRGYTF.

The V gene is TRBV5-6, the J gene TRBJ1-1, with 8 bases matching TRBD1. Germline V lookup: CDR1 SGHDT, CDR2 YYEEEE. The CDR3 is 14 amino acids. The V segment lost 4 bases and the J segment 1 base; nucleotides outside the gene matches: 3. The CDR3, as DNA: TGTGCCAGCAGCCAAGGGACAGGGAACACTGAAGCTTTCTTT. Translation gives CASSQGTGNTEAFF.

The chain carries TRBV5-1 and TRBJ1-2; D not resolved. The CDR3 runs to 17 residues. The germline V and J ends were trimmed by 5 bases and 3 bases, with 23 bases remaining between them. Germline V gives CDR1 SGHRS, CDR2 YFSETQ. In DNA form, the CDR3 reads TGCGCCAGCAGGACGACTCTTTCGGCGGCCCCCTACTATGGCTACACCTTC. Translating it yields CASRTTLSAAPYYGYTF. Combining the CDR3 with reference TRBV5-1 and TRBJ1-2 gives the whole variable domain KAGVTQTPRYLIKTRGQQVTLSCSPISGHRSVSWYQQTPGQGLQFLFEYFSETQRNKGNFPGRFSGRQFSNSRSEMNVSTLELGDSALYLCASRTTLSAAPYYGYTFGSGTRLTVV.

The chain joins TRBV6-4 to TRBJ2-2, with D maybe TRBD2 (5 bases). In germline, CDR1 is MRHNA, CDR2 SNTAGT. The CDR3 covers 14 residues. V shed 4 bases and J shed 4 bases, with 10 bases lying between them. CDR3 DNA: TGTGCCAGCAGTGTAGAGGGTTTCACCGGGGAGCTGTTTTTT. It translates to CASSVEGFTGELFF.

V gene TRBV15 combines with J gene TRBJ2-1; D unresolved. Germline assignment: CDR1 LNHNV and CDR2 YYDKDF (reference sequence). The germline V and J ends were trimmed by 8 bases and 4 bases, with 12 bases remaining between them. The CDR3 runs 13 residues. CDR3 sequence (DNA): TGTGCCACCGGCGGAGCAACGTACAATGAGCAGTTCTTC. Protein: CATGGATYNEQFF. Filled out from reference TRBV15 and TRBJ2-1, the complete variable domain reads DAMVIQNPRYQVTQFGKPVTLSCSQTLNHNVMYWYQQKSSQAPKLLFHYYDKDFNNEADTPDNFQSRRPNTSFCFLDIRSPGLGDTAMYLCATGGATYNEQFFGPGTRLTVL.

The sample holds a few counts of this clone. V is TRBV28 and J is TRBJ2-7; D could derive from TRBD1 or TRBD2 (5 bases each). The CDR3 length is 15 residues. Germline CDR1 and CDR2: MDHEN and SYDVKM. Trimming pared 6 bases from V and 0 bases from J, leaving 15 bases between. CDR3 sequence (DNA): TGTGCCAGCAGCCTGGGGGTAGGGCACTCCTACGAGCAGTACTTC. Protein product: CASSLGVGHSYEQYF.

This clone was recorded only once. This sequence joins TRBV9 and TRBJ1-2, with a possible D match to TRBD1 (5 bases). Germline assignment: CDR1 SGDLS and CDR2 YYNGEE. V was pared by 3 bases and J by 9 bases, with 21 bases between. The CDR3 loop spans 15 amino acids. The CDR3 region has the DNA TGTGCCAGCAGCGCCACCCTCGGGACCCTGGATAGCTACACCTTC. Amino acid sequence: CASSATLGTLDSYTF.

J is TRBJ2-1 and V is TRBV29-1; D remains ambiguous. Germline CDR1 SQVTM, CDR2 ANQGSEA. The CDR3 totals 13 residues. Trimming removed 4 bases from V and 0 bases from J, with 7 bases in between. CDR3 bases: TGCAGCGTTGGTTCCAGCTCCTACAATGAGCAGTTCTTC. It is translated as CSVGSSSYNEQFF.

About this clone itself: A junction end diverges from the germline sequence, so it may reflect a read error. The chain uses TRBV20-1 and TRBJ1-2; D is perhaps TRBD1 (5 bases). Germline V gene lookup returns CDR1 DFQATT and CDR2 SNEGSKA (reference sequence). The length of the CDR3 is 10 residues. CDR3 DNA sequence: TGCAGTGCTAGAGAGGAGGGGATATCATTC. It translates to CSAREEGISF.

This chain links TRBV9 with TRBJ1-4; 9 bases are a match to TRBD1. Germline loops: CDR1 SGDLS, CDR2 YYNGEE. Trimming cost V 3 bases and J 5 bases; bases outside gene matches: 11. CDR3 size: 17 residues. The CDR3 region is CASSETGTGWDNEKLFF. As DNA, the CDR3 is TGTGCCAGCAGCGAAACCGGGACAGGGTGGGACAATGAAAAACTGTTTTTT.

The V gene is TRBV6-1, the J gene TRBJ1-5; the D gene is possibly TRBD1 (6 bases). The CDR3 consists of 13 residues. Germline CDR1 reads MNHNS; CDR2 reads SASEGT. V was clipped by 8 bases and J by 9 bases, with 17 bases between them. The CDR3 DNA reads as TGTGCCAGCGTTATGGGGGGCAAGGGGCCCCAGCATTTT. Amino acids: CASVMGGKGPQHF.

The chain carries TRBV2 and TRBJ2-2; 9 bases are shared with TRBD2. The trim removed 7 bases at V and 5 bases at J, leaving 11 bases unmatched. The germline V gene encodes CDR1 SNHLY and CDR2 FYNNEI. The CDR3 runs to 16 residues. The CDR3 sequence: CASMASGAPRTGELFF. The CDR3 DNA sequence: TGTGCCAGCATGGCTAGCGGGGCCCCGAGGACCGGGGAGCTGTTTTTT.

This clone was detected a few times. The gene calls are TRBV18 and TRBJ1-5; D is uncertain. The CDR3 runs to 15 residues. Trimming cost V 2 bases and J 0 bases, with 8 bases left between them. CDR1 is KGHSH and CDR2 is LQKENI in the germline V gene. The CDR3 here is CASSPDYDSNQPQHF. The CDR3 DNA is TGTGCCAGCTCACCAGACTATGATAGCAATCAGCCCCAGCATTTT.

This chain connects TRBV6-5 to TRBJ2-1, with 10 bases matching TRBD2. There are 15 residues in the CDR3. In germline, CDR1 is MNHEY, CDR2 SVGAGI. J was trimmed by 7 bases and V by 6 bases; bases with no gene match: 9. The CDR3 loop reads CASRLTGLAVNEQFF. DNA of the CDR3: TGTGCCAGCAGGCTGACTGGACTAGCGGTAAATGAGCAGTTCTTC.

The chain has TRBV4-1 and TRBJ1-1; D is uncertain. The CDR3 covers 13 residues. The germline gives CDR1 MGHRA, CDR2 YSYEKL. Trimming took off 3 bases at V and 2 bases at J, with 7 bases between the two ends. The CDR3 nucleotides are TGCGCCAGCAGCCAGGATTATAACACTGAAGCTTTCTTT. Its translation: CASSQDYNTEAFF.

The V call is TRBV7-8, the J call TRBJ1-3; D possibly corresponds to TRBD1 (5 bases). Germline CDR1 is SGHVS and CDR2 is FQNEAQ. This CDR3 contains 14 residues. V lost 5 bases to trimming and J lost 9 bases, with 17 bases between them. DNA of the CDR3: TGTGCCAGCAGCCCCCAGGGAAGGTTCGGCACCATATATTTT. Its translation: CASSPQGRFGTIYF.

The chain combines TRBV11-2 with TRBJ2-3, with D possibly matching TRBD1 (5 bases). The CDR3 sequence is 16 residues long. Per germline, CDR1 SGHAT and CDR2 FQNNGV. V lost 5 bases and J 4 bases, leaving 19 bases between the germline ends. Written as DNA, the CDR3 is TGTGCCAGCAGCCAAGTCATGGGGCAGGCCCCAGATACGCAGTATTTT. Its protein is CASSQVMGQAPDTQYF.

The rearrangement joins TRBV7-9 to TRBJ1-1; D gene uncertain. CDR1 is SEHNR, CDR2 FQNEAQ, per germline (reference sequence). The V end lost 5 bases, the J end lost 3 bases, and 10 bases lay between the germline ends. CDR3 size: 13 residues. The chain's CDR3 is CASSDGSYTEAFF. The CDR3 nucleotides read TGTGCCAGCAGCGACGGGAGCTACACTGAAGCTTTCTTT.

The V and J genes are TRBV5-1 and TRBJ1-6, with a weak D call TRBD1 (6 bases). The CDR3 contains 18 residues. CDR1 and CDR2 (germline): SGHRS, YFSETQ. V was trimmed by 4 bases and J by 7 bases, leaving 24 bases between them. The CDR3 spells CASSDQGRPAQSNSPLHF. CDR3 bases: TGCGCCAGCAGCGATCAGGGGAGACCCGCTCAATCCAATTCACCCCTCCACTTT.

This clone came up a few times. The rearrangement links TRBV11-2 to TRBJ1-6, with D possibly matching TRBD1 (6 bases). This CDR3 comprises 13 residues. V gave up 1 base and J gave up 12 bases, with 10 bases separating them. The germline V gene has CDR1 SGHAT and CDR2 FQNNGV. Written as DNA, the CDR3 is TGTGCCAGCAGCTTAGGAGGACAGCTACCCCTCCACTTT. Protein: CASSLGGQLPLHF.

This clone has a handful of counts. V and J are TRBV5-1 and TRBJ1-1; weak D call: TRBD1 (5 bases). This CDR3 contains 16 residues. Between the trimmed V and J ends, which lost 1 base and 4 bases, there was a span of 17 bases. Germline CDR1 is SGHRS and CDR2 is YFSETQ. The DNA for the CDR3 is TGCGCCAGCAGCTTGTCGTCGGGGCTGAGGGGCACTGAAGCTTTCTTT. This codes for CASSLSSGLRGTEAFF.